This entry concerns a single TCR beta chain. CDR3 length: 12 amino acids. Deletions cut 3 bases from V and 3 bases from J, with 8 bases between. In germline, CDR1 is SQVTM, CDR2 ANQGSEA. Primers used in a second PCR of roughly 7 to 12 cycles were a sample-barcoded 5' primer and a J-beta primer mix. TCRdb re-derived calls from the 5' RACE reads in MiXCR, one entry per CDR3 protein. The sample has hundreds of thousands of distinct CDR3 sequences; approximately 25% are singletons. The data belong to a study of blood T cells in healthy people across ages. The sample was also linked to a second study, of T cells of mothers and their children.

This receptor was taken from a boy younger than 18 in good health. The chain carries TRBV29-1 and TRBJ1-1, with D possibly being TRBD1 (5 bases). The sample consisted of blood. The CDR3 bases are TGCAGCGTTGATAGAGGGGACACTGAAGCTTTCTTT. Translating it yields CSVDRGDTEAFF.